This paragraph reports one T cell receptor (beta chain). The CDR3 sequence is 12 residues long. The trim removed 7 bases at V and 4 bases at J, leaving 3 bases unmatched. The germline CDR1 and CDR2 sequences are SGHRS and YFSETQ. The protocol was immunoSEQ multiplex PCR, while the TCRdb copy is restricted to in-frame clones and leaves out a portion. The table records some 150,000 clones, less than 95% of them present only once. This sample was included in a study of control samples from healthy donors and cancer patients. The TCR originated in a young man in good health. The rearrangement links TRBV5-1 to TRBJ1-2; TRBD1 agrees at 8 bases. Sequenced input: blood. The CDR3 region has the DNA TGCGCCAGCGGACAGGGAAGCTATGGCTACACCTTC. Translation: CASGQGSYGYTF.